This entry concerns a single TCR beta chain. This CDR3 region has 15 residues. Germline V gene data show CDR1 as SEHNR and CDR2 as FQNEAQ (reference sequence). V gave up 5 bases and J gave up 6 bases; unmatched junction bases: 10. The data were taken from a study of T cell responses to AZD1222 COVID-19 vaccine. TCRdb's table, derived via immunoSEQ multiplex PCR, lists solely in-frame clones and lacks some. The sample includes around 120,000 clones, around 88% of them seen just once. The origin of this receptor is an adult in good health. The chain has TRBV7-9 and TRBJ2-7, with 10 bases fitting TRBD1. Specimen: peripheral blood, collected on day 0 of AZD1222 vaccination. CDR3 coding DNA: TGTGCCAGCAGCGCGGCCGGGACAGGGGTAATCGAGCAGTACTTC. Protein product: CASSAAGTGVIEQYF.